This is a list of T cell receptor beta chains from one sample in a study of tumor-infiltrating lymphocytes in primary liver carcinoma. TCRdb re-analysed the multiplex PCR reads in MiXCR, keeping a single row per CDR3 protein. In the table there are about 100,000 distinct CDR3 sequences, 55% to 75% of which are singletons. The material sequenced was tumor-adjacent normal liver tissue. The receptors come from a middle-aged man with primary liver carcinoma and hepatitis B virus infection. The CDR3 runs from the conserved cysteine through the conserved F or W. D genes are given only for firm matches. Where a row states a size, it is once, few, many or the class of an expanded clone; other rows omit it.

clone size: many
D gene: .
J gene: TRBJ2-7
V gene: TRBV29-1
CDR3 DNA: TGCAGCTTCTCCACCTCCTACGAGCAGTACTTC
CDR3 protein: CSFSTSYEQYF

clone size: .
D gene: TRBD2
J gene: TRBJ2-1
V gene: TRBV11-2
CDR3 DNA: TGTACCAGCAGCCTGACTAGCGTTTACAATGAACAGTTCTTC
CDR3 protein: CTSSLTSVYNEQFF

clone size: many
D gene: TRBD1
J gene: TRBJ1-5
V gene: TRBV5-6
CDR3 DNA: TGTGCCAGCAGCTTGGGACAGGGGGGAACCAATCAGCCCCAGCATTTT
CDR3 protein: CASSLGQGGTNQPQHF

clone size: large
D gene: .
J gene: TRBJ2-1
V gene: TRBV11-2
CDR3 DNA: TGTGCCAGCAGCTTAGTAGGGAATGAGCAGTTCTTC
CDR3 protein: CASSLVGNEQFF

clone size: .
D gene: .
J gene: TRBJ2-1
V gene: TRBV11-2
CDR3 DNA: TGTGCCAGCAGCTTAGAGCTGGTTGTTAACTACAATGAGCAGTTCTTC
CDR3 protein: CASSLELVVNYNEQFF

clone size: .
D gene: TRBD1
J gene: TRBJ1-1
V gene: TRBV6-6
CDR3 DNA: TGTATCAGCAGTGGACAGGCTGACACTGAAGCTTTCTTT
CDR3 protein: CISSGQADTEAFF

clone size: once
D gene: TRBD2
J gene: TRBJ2-1
V gene: TRBV11-2
CDR3 DNA: TGTGCCGGCAGCGACAGCGGGAACTCCTACAATGAGCAGTTCTTC
CDR3 protein: CAGSDSGNSYNEQFF

clone size: once
D gene: .
J gene: TRBJ2-1
V gene: TRBV7-8
CDR3 DNA: TGTGCCAGCAGACTGGCAAGCGGATCCTACAATGAGCAGTTCTTC
CDR3 protein: CASRLASGSYNEQFF

clone size: .
D gene: .
J gene: TRBJ1-3
V gene: TRBV5-1
CDR3 DNA: TGCGCCAGCAGGTCTGACACTGGAAACACCATATATTTT
CDR3 protein: CASRSDTGNTIYF

clone size: .
D gene: .
J gene: TRBJ2-1
V gene: TRBV29-1
CDR3 DNA: TGCAGCGTCTGGGGACTGGCGTTCTACAATGAGCAGTTCTTC
CDR3 protein: CSVWGLAFYNEQFF

clone size: once
D gene: .
J gene: TRBJ2-2
V gene: TRBV7-3
CDR3 DNA: TGTGCCAGCAGCTCAGACCCGAACACCGGGGAGCTGTTTTTT
CDR3 protein: CASSSDPNTGELFF

clone size: .
D gene: TRBD2
J gene: TRBJ2-1
V gene: TRBV11-2
CDR3 DNA: TGTGCCAGCAGCTTATCATACGGACTAGCGGGAGGGAGGAGTTCCTACAATGAGCAGTTCTTC
CDR3 protein: CASSLSYGLAGGRSSYNEQFF

clone size: .
D gene: TRBD2
J gene: TRBJ2-1
V gene: TRBV11-2
CDR3 DNA: TGTGCCAGCAAGACTAGCCCACTACGAAATGAGCGGCTCTTC
CDR3 protein: CASKTSPLRNERLF

clone size: many
D gene: .
J gene: TRBJ1-1
V gene: TRBV4-2
CDR3 DNA: TGTGCCAGCAGCCAACTGAAAGAGGGCACTGAAGCTTTCTTT
CDR3 protein: CASSQLKEGTEAFF

clone size: .
D gene: .
J gene: TRBJ2-3
V gene: TRBV11-2
CDR3 DNA: TGTGCCAACAGCCCCCCGACTAGTGGCAACACAGATACGCAGTATTTT
CDR3 protein: CANSPPTSGNTDTQYF

clone size: many
D gene: .
J gene: TRBJ2-1
V gene: TRBV5-4
CDR3 DNA: TGTGCCAGCAGCTTGGATGGATACAATGAGCAGTTCTTC
CDR3 protein: CASSLDGYNEQFF

clone size: .
D gene: .
J gene: TRBJ2-5
V gene: TRBV30
CDR3 DNA: TGTGCCTGGCGGGAGTTGGGAGAGACCCAGTACTTC
CDR3 protein: CAWRELGETQYF

clone size: .
D gene: .
J gene: TRBJ1-1
V gene: TRBV11-2
CDR3 DNA: TGTGCCACCAGTTCAATGCAGGGAGCGAGCACTGAAGCTTTCTTT
CDR3 protein: CATSSMQGASTEAFF

clone size: many
D gene: .
J gene: TRBJ1-5
V gene: TRBV7-8
CDR3 DNA: TGTGCCAGCAGCTCCAATAACAGGGCGTCGGGCAATCAGCCCCAGCATTTT
CDR3 protein: CASSSNNRASGNQPQHF

clone size: many
D gene: .
J gene: TRBJ2-7
V gene: TRBV5-6
CDR3 DNA: TGTGCCAGCAGCTTGGAAACCCCAGTCGCCCACGAGCAGTACTTC
CDR3 protein: CASSLETPVAHEQYF

clone size: .
D gene: .
J gene: TRBJ2-3
V gene: TRBV2
CDR3 DNA: TGTGCCAGCAGTAACGGACCCCCCACAGATACGCAGTATTTT
CDR3 protein: CASSNGPPTDTQYF

clone size: .
D gene: .
J gene: TRBJ2-7
V gene: TRBV28
CDR3 DNA: TGTGCCGGCTCTAGCTTCAGCTCCTACGAGCAGTACTTC
CDR3 protein: CAGSSFSSYEQYF

clone size: .
D gene: .
J gene: TRBJ2-3
V gene: TRBV7-9
CDR3 DNA: TGTGCCAGCAGCTCCAGACTCTTCACAGATACACAGTATTTT
CDR3 protein: CASSSRLFTDTQYF

clone size: .
D gene: .
J gene: TRBJ2-1
V gene: TRBV28
CDR3 DNA: TGTGCCAGCAATTCGAGGAACTCCTACAATGAGCAATTCTTC
CDR3 protein: CASNSRNSYNEQFF

clone size: many
D gene: .
J gene: TRBJ1-1
V gene: TRBV7-8
CDR3 DNA: TGTGCCAGCAGCTTAGTAAGAAACACTGAAGCTTTCTTT
CDR3 protein: CASSLVRNTEAFF

clone size: .
D gene: .
J gene: TRBJ2-6
V gene: TRBV6-2/TRBV6-3
CDR3 DNA: TGTGCCAGCTGTCTCCCACCGGGGGAGCAATCTGGGGCCAACGTCCTGATTTTC
CDR3 protein: CASCLPPGEQSGANVLIF

clone size: .
D gene: .
J gene: TRBJ2-7
V gene: TRBV11-2
CDR3 DNA: TGTGCCAGCAGCTACAGCGGGCAGAACGAGCGATACTTC
CDR3 protein: CASSYSGQNERYF